This T cell receptor beta chain was profiled in a study of T cell changes during pregnancy in multiple sclerosis. Germline CDR1 is GTSNPN and CDR2 is SVGIG (reference sequence). The CDR3 loop spans 14 amino acids. Unmatched junction bases numbered 6, after V lost 8 bases and J lost 0 bases. Some clones are missing from TCRdb's copy, which holds only in-frame ones; the method was immunoSEQ multiplex PCR. Among fewer than 40,000 clones, 75% to 95% were seen once, and the ten largest hold over 0.45%. This sequence originates from a female donor in good health, enrolled as a control in a pregnancy study. The chain couples TRBV30 to TRBJ2-3, with 9 bases that match TRBD2. The specimen comprised CD4+ T cells from peripheral blood mononuclear cells, sampled in the first trimester of pregnancy. The CDR3 sequence is CARERGASTDTQYF. In nucleotides, the CDR3 is TGTGCCCGAGAGCGGGGGGCTAGCACAGATACGCAGTATTTT.